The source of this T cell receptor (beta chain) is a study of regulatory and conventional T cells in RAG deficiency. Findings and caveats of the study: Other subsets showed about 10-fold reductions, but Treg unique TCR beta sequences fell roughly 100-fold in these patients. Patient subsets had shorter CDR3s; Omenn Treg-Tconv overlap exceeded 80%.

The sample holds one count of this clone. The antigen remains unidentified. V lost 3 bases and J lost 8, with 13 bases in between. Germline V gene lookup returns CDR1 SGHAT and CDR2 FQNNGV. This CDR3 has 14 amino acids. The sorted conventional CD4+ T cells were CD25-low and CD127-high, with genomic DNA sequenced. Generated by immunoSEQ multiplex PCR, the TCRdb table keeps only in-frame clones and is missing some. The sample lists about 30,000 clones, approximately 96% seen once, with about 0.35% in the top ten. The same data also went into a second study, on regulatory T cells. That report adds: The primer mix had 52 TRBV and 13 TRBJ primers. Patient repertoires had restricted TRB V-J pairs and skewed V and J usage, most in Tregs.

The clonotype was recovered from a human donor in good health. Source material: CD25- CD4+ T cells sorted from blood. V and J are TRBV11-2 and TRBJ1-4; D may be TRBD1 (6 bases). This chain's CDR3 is CASSFGVTGEKLFF. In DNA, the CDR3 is TGTGCCAGCAGCTTCGGGGTGACAGGAGAAAAACTGTTTTTT. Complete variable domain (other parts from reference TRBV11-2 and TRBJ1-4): EAGVAQSPRYKIIEKRQSVAFWCNPISGHATLYWYQQILGQGPKLLIQFQNNGVVDDSQLPKDRFSAERLKGVDSTLKIQPAKLEDSAVYLCASSFGVTGEKLFFGSGTQLSVL.